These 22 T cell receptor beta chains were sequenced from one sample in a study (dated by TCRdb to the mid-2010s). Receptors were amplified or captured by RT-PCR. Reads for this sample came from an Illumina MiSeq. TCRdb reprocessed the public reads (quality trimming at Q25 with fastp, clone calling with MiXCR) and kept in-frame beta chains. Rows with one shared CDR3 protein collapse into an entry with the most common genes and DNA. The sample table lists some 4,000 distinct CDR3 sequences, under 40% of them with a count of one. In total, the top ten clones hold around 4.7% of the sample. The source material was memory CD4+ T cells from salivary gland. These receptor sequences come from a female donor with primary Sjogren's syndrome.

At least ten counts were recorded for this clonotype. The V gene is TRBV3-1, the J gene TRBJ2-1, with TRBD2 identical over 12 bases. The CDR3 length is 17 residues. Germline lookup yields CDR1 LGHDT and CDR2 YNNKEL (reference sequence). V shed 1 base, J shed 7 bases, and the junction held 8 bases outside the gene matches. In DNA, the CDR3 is TGTGCCAGCAGCCAAGCTTCTACTAGCGGGAGGTGGAATGAGCAGTTCTTC. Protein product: CASSQASTSGRWNEQFF.

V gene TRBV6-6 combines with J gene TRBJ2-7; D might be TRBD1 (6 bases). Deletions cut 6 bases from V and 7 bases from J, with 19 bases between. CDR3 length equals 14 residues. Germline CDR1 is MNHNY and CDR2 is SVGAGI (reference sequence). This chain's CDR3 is CASSVQGYTGEQYF. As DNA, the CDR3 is TGTGCCAGCAGCGTCCAGGGGTACACCGGGGAGCAGTACTTC.

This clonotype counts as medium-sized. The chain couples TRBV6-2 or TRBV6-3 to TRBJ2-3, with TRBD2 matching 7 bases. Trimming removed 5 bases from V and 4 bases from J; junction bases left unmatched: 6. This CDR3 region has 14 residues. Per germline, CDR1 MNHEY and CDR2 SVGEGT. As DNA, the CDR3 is TGTGCCAGCAGTAGCCGGGACTACGCAGATACGCAGTATTTT. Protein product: CASSSRDYADTQYF.

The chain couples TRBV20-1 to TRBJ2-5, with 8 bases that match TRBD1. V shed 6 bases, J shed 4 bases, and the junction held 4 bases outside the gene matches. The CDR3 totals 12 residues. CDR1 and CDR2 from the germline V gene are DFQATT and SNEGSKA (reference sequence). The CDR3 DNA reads TGCAGTGCCCCCACAGGGGGAGAGACCCAGTACTTC. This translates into CSAPTGGETQYF.

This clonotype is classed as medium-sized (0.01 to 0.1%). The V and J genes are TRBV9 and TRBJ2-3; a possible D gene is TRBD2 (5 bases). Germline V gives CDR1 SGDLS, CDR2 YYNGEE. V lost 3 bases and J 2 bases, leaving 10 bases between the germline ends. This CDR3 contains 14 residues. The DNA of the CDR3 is TGTGCCAGCAGCGGGGGAGCGTTCACAGATACGCAGTATTTT. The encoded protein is CASSGGAFTDTQYF.

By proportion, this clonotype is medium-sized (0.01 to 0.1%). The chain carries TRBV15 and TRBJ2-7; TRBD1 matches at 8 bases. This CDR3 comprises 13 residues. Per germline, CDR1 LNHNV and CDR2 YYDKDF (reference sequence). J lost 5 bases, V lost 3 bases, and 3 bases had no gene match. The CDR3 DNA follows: TGTGCCACCAGCAGGGACAGGGTCGACGAGCAGTACGTC. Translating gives CATSRDRVDEQYV.

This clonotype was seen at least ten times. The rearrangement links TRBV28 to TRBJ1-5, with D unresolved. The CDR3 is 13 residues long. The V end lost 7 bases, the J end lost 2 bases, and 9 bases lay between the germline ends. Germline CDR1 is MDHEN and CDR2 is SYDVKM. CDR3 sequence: CASKVRGNQPQHF. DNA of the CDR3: TGTGCCAGCAAGGTGAGGGGCAATCAGCCCCAGCATTTT.

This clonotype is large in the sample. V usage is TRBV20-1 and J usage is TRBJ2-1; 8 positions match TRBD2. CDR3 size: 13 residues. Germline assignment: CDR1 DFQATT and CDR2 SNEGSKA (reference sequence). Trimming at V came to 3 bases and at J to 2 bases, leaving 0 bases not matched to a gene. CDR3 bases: TGCAGTGCTAGCGGGGGGGCCTACAATGAGCAGTTCTTC. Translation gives CSASGGAYNEQFF.

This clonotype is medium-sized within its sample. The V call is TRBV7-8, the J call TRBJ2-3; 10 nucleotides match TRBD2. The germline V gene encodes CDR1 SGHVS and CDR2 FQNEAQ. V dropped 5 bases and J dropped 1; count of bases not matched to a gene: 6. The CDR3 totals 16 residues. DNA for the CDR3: TGTGCCAGCAGCCAAGGACTAGCGGTGGGCACAGATACGCAGTATTTT. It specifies CASSQGLAVGTDTQYF.

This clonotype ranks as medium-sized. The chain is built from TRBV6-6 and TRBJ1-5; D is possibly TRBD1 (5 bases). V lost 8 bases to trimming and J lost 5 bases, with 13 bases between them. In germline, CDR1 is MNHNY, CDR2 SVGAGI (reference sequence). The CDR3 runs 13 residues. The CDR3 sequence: CASGNTGYQPQHF. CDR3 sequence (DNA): TGTGCCAGCGGAAATACAGGTTATCAGCCCCAGCATTTT.

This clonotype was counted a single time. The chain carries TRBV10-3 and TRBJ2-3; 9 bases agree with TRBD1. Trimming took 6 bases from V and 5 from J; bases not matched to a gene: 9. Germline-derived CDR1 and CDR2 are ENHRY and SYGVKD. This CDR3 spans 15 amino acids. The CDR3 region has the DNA TGTGCCATCAGAGAACAGGGGGCAGGTGGAGATACGCAGTATTTT. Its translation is CAIREQGAGGDTQYF.

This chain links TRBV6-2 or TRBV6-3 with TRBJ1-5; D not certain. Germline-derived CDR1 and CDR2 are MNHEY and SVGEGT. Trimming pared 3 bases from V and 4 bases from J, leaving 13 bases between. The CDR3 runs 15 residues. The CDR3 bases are TGTGCCAGCAGTTATCATTCCCAGCATAATCAGCCCCAGCATTTT. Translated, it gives CASSYHSQHNQPQHF.

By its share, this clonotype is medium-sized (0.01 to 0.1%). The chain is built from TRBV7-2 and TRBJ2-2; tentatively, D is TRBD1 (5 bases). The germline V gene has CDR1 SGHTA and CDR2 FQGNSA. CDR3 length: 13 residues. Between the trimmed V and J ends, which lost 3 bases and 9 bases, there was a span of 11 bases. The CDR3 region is CASSLRRQRELFF. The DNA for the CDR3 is TGTGCCAGCAGCTTGCGAAGACAGAGGGAGCTGTTTTTT.

The CDR3 bases are TGTGCCAGCGGAGCGGGACAGGGGCGCACAGATACGCAGTATTTT. It specifies CASGAGQGRTDTQYF. The chain has TRBV7-2 and TRBJ2-3; 10 bases fit TRBD1. J was trimmed by 1 base and V by 8 bases; bases with no gene match: 6. Germline CDR1 is SGHTA and CDR2 is FQGNSA. The length of the CDR3 is 15 residues.

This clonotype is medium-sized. CDR3 in amino acids: CASRKTSGSKKETQYF. The CDR3 DNA is TGTGCCAGCAGAAAGACTAGCGGGAGTAAGAAAGAGACCCAGTACTTC. V gene TRBV6-2 or TRBV6-3 combines with J gene TRBJ2-5, with 12 bases fitting TRBD2. Per the germline V gene, CDR1 is MNHEY and CDR2 is SVGEGT. V lost 6 bases and J lost 3; bases outside the gene matches: 8. The CDR3 spans 16 residues.

The CDR3 loop is CSASERQGGLGYTF. The CDR3 region has the DNA TGCAGTGCTAGCGAACGCCAAGGGGGCCTAGGCTACACCTTC. V and J are TRBV20-1 and TRBJ1-2, with TRBD1 matching 7 bases. With V trimmed by 3 bases and J by 8 bases, 12 bases remained unmatched. CDR3 length equals 14 residues. Germline loops: CDR1 DFQATT, CDR2 SNEGSKA (reference sequence).

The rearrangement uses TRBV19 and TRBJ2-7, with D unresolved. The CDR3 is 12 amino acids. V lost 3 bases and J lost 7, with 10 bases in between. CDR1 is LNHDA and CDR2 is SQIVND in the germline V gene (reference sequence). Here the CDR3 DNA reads TGTGCCAGTAGTATCTTGTCCGGGGAGCAGTACTTC. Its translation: CASSILSGEQYF.

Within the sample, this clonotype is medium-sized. CDR3 nucleotides: TGTGCCAGCAGCTTAGCGCTAGCGGGGTGGCACGAGCAGTACTTC. Translation gives CASSLALAGWHEQYF. The gene calls are TRBV11-2 and TRBJ2-7, with TRBD2 matching over 9 bases. This CDR3 has 15 residues. Germline V lookup: CDR1 SGHAT, CDR2 FQNNGV. V lost 1 base to trimming and J lost 5 bases; unmatched junction nucleotides: 6.

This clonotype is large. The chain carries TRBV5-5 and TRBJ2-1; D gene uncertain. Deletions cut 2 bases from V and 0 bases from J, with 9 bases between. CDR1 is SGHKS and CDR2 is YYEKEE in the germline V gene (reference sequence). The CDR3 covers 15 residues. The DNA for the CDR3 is TGTGCCAGCAGCTTTGGACGGAGCTCCTACAATGAGCAGTTCTTC. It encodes CASSFGRSSYNEQFF.

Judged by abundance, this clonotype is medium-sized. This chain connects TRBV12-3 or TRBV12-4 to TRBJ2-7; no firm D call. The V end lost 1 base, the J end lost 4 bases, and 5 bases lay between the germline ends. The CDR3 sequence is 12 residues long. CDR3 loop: CASSLGDYEQYV. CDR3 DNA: TGTGCCAGCAGTTTAGGTGATTACGAGCAGTACGTC.

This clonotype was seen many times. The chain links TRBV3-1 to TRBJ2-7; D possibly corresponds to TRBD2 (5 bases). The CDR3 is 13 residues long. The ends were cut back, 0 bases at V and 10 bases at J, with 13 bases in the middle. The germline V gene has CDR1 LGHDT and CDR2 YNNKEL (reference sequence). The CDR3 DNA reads TGTGCCAGCAGCCAAGATCGGGTCGGGAAACAGTACTTC. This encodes CASSQDRVGKQYF.

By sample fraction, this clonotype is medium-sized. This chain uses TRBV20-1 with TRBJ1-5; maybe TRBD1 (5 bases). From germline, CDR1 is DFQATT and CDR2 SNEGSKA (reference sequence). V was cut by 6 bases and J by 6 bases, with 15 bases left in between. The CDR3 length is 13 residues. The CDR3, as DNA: TGCAGTGCCTCGGACAACCTCGGTCAGCCCCAGCATTTT. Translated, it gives CSASDNLGQPQHF.